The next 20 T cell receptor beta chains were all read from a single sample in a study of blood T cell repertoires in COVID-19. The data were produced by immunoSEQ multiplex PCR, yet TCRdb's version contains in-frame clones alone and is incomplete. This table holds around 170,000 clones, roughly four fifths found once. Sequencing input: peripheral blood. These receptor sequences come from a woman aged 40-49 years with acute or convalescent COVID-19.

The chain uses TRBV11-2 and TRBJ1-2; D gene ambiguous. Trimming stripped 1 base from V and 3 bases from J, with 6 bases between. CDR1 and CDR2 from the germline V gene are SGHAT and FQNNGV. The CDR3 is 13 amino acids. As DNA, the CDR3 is TGTGCCAGCAGCTTAGGGCAGGACTATGGCTACACCTTC. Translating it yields CASSLGQDYGYTF.

CDR3 DNA: TGCGCCAGCCGACTCTGGACAGGGCATCAGCCCCAGCATTTT. Translated: CASRLWTGHQPQHF. The chain carries TRBV5-1 and TRBJ1-5; the match to TRBD1 covers 8 bases. After removal of 7 bases from V and 5 bases from J, the junction contained 8 bases not matched to a gene. Germline CDR1 reads SGHRS; CDR2 reads YFSETQ. The CDR3 runs 14 residues. The entire variable domain, with the rest obtained from reference TRBV5-1 and TRBJ1-5, is as follows: KAGVTQTPRYLIKTRGQQVTLSCSPISGHRSVSWYQQTPGQGLQFLFEYFSETQRNKGNFPGRFSGRQFSNSRSEMNVSTLELGDSALYLCASRLWTGHQPQHFGDGTRLSIL.

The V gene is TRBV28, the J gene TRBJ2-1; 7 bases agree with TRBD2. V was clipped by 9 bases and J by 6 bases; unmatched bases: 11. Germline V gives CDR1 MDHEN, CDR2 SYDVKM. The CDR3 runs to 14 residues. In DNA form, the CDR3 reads TGTGCCAGTGTGGGACTACCCCCTTCCAATGAGCAGTTCTTC. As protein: CASVGLPPSNEQFF.

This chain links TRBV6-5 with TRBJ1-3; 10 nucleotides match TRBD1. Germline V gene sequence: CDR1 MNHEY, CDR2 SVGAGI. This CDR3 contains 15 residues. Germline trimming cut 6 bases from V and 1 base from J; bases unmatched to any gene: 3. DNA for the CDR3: TGTGCCAGCAGCCGACAGGGGGCTTCTGGAAACACCATATATTTT. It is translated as CASSRQGASGNTIYF.

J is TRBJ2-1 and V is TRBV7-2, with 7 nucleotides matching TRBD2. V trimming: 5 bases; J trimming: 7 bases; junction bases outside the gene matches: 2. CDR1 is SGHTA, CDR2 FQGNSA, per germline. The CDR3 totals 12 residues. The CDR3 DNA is TGTGCCAGCAGCCGTAGCGGGAATGAGCAGTTCTTC. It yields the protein CASSRSGNEQFF.

CDR3 bases: TGTGCCTGGGGGACAGGGTCTCAGCCCCAGCATTTT. It specifies CAWGTGSQPQHF. This chain joins TRBV30 and TRBJ1-5; TRBD1 matches 9 bases. The germline gives CDR1 GTSNPN, CDR2 SVGIG (reference sequence). V was pared by 5 bases and J by 6 bases, with 2 bases of the junction left unmatched. CDR3 length equals 12 residues.

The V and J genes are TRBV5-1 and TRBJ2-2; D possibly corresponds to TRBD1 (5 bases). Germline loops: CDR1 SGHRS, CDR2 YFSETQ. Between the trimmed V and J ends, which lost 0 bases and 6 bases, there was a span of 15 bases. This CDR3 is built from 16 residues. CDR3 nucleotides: TGCGCCAGCAGCTTGGAGGGGATAAGTTTCGCCGGGGAGCTGTTTTTT. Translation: CASSLEGISFAGELFF. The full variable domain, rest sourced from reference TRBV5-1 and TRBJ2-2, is KAGVTQTPRYLIKTRGQQVTLSCSPISGHRSVSWYQQTPGQGLQFLFEYFSETQRNKGNFPGRFSGRQFSNSRSEMNVSTLELGDSALYLCASSLEGISFAGELFFGEGSRLTVL.

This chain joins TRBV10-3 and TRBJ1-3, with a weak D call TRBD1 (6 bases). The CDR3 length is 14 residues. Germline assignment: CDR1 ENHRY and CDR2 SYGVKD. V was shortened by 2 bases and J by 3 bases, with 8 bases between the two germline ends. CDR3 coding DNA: TGTGCCATCAGTGAGCCGGACAGTGGAAACACCATATATTTT. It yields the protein CAISEPDSGNTIYF.

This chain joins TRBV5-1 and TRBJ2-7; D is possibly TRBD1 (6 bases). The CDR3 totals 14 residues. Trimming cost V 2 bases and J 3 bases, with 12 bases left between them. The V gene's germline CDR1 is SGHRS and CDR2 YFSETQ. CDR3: CASSFFLTGYEQYF. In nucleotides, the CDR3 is TGCGCCAGCAGCTTTTTCTTGACAGGCTACGAGCAGTACTTC.

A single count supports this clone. CDR3 DNA sequence: TGTGCCAGCAGCCCCCGCGCCTCCTATGGCTACACCTTC. Residues: CASSPRASYGYTF. The chain is built from TRBV3-1 (or the pseudogene TRBV3-2) and TRBJ1-2; D remains unclear. CDR3 length: 13 residues. The germline CDR1 and CDR2 sequences are LGHDT and YNNKEL (reference sequence). The V end lost 4 bases, the J end lost 4 bases, and 10 bases lay between the germline ends.

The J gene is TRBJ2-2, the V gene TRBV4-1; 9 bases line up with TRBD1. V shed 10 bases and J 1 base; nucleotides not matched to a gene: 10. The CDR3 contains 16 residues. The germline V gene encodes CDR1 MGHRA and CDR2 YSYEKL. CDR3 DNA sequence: TGCGCCACCGAGAGGGGGGGACAGGGGAACACCGGGGAGCTGTTTTTT. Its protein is CATERGGQGNTGELFF.

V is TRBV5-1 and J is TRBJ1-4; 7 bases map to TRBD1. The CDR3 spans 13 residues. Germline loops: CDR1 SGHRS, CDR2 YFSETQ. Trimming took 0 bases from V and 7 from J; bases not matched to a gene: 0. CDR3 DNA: TGCGCCAGCAGCTTGGGACAGGGTGAAAAACTGTTTTTT. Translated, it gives CASSLGQGEKLFF.

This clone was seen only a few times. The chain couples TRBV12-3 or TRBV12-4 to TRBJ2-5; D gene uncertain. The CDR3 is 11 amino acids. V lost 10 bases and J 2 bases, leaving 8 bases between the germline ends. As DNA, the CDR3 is TGTGCCACGGCGGTACAAGAGACCCAGTACTTC. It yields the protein CATAVQETQYF.

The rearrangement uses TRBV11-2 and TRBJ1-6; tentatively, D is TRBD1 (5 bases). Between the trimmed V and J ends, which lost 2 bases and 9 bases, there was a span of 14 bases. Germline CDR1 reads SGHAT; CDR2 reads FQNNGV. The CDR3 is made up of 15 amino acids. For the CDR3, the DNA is TGTGCCAGCAGCTTAATCCTGGGACTGGGTTCACCCCTCCACTTT. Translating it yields CASSLILGLGSPLHF.

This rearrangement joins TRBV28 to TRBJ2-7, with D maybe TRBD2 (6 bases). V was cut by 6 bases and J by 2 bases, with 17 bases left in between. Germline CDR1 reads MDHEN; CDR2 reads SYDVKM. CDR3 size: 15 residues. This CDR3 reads CASRPWGDQAYEQYF. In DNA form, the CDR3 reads TGTGCCAGCAGACCATGGGGGGACCAAGCCTACGAGCAGTACTTC.

CDR3 DNA sequence: TGTGCCAGCAGCTTAGGAGTCCAGGGGTTCGGGGAGCTGTTTTTT. Its protein is CASSLGVQGFGELFF. The V call is TRBV7-9, the J call TRBJ2-2; TRBD1 might be the D (6 bases). CDR1 is SEHNR, CDR2 FQNEAQ, per germline (reference sequence). V was trimmed by 1 base and J by 7 bases, leaving 13 bases between them. CDR3 length: 15 residues.

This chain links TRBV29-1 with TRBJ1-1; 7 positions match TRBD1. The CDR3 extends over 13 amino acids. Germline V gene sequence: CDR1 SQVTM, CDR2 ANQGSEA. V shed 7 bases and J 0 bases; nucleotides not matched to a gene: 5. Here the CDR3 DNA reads TGCAGCGAGGGGGGACAGATGAACACTGAAGCTTTCTTT. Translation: CSEGGQMNTEAFF.

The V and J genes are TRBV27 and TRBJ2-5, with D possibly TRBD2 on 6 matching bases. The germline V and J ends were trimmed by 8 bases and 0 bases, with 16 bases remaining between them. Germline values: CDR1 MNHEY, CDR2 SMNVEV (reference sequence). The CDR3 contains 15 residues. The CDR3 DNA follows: TGTGCCAGCCGCGGGGCCGGCGAGTACCAAGAGACCCAGTACTTC. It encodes CASRGAGEYQETQYF.

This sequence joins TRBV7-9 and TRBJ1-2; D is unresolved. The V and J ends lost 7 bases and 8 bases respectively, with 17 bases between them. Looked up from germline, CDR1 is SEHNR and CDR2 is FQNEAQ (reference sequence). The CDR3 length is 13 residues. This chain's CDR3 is CASTLRPGGGYTF. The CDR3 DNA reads TGTGCCAGCACCCTCCGCCCCGGAGGGGGCTACACCTTC.

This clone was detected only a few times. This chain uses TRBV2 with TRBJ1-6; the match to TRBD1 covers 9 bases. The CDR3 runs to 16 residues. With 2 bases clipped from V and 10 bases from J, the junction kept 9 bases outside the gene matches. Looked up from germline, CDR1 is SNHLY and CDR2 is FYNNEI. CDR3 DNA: TGTGCCAGCAGTGAATTGTACAGGGGGCGCGGGTCACCCCTCCACTTT. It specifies CASSELYRGRGSPLHF.